This T cell receptor beta chain was sequenced in a study of cytomegalovirus exposure and HLA in healthy donors. The assay was immunoSEQ multiplex PCR, and TCRdb's table has in-frame clones only and misses some. The sample yields 65,000 to 75,000 clones, just over 95% seen once. Findings and limits, study-wide: First-cohort TCR clusters tended to co-occur in the 120 or so validation repertoires, a later analysis found. The study labeled 170 or so TCR beta chains cytomegalovirus-associated.

In this sample, this clone turned up a few times. The antigen is unknown. The sequence derives from a woman between 18 and 29 years old in good health and CMV-seropositive. The sequencing input was PBMCs.

The CDR3 DNA is TGTGCCATCGGGACAGGGGAGACCCAGTACTTC. Residues: CAIGTGETQYF. The V gene is TRBV10-3, the J gene TRBJ2-5; TRBD1 aligns across 9 bases. The CDR3 contains 11 residues. From germline, CDR1 is ENHRY and CDR2 SYGVKD. V was clipped by 8 bases and J by 5 bases; unmatched bases: 0.